The T cell receptor (beta chain) under discussion was sequenced for a study of shared clonotypes between healthy human individuals. TCRdb keeps only in-frame clones here, not all; method: immunoSEQ multiplex PCR. The sample includes more than 450,000 clones, around 74% of them seen just once. Deletions cut 7 bases from V and 2 bases from J, with 14 bases between. The CDR3 loop spans 14 amino acids. CDR1 is MDHEN and CDR2 is SYDVKM in the germline V gene. This chain uses TRBV28 with TRBJ1-2; D possibly corresponds to TRBD1 (6 bases). The clonotype comes from a woman in her forties in good health. Some clones in this sample may be carry-over from other donors' samples. Sequenced sample: PBMCs. The CDR3 nucleotides are TGTGCCAGCACCGGGGACCAGGGGAACTATGGCTACACCTTC. Protein product: CASTGDQGNYGYTF.